Listed here is a single T cell receptor (beta chain). All enrollees were roughly 18 to 89 years old and from 20 to 30 US areas. Membership in each cohort depended on participant-reported clinical history. Before being deemed recovered, Cohort 3 donors had two negative PCRs, clearance, or symptom resolution. The sample belongs to a study of blood T cell repertoires in COVID-19. The protocol was immunoSEQ multiplex PCR, while the TCRdb copy is restricted to in-frame clones and leaves out a portion. The sample has 250,000 to 400,000 clones, about 92% seen once. Germline CDR1 and CDR2: ENHRY and SYGVKD. The CDR3 is 12 amino acids. The ends were cut back, 5 bases at V and 5 bases at J, with 10 bases in the middle.

This sequence joins TRBV10-3 and TRBJ2-7, with D possibly TRBD2 on 5 matching bases. Sequencing was performed on PBMCs or T cells enriched from blood (not recorded which). The receptor comes from a man aged 55 to 70 who had recovered from COVID-19. This chain's CDR3 is CAISTGNHEQYF. CDR3 in DNA: TGTGCCATCAGTACGGGGAACCACGAGCAGTACTTC.